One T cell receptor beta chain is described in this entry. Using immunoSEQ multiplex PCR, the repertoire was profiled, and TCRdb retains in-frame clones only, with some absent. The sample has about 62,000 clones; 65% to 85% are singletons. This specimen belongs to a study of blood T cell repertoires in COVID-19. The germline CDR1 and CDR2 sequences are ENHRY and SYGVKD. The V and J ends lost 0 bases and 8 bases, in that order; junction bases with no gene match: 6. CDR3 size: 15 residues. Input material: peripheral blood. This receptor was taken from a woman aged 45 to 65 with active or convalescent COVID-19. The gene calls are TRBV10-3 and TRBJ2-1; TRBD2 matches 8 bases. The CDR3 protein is CAISESQRETHEQFF. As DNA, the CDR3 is TGTGCCATCAGTGAGTCGCAGCGGGAGACCCATGAGCAGTTCTTC.